One and the same sample provided the 30 T cell receptor beta chains below, sequenced in a study of T cell repertoires in cytomegalovirus infection. MiXCR, run by TCRdb on the reads, gives a single entry per CDR3 protein. This sample has some 500,000 distinct CDR3 sequences; around 40% occur once, and the top ten carry 40% to 60%. Their recognized antigens are unknown. This specimen consisted of cultured PBMCs, obtained from culture after CMV antigen stimulation. The receptor set was obtained from a human donor in good health (CMV status not recorded). Some clones in this sample may be carry-over from other donors' samples.

The chain is built from TRBV19 and TRBJ1-5; 10 bases are shared with TRBD1. The CDR3 has 17 residues. V lost 8 bases, J lost 4 bases, and 14 bases stayed unmatched. Germline V CDR1 and CDR2: LNHDA, SQIVND (reference sequence). CDR3 coding DNA: TGTGCCAGTGGGACAGGGGTATTCCGGGCAATAAATCAGCCCCAGCATTTT. This gives the protein CASGTGVFRAINQPQHF. Based on the CDR3 plus reference TRBV19 and TRBJ1-5, the full variable domain is DGGITQSPKYLFRKEGQNVTLSCEQNLNHDAMYWYRQDPGQGLRLIYYSQIVNDFQKGDIAEGYSVSREKKESFPLTVTSAQKNPTAFYLCASGTGVFRAINQPQHFGDGTRLSIL.

The chain is built from TRBV7-9 and TRBJ1-3; perhaps TRBD1 as D (6 bases). The CDR3 runs 15 residues. CDR1 is SEHNR, CDR2 FQNEAQ, per germline (reference sequence). V lost 5 bases and J lost 0, with 11 bases in between. For the CDR3, the DNA is TGTGCCAGCAGCCCAGGGGTTCCCTCTGGAAACACCATATATTTT. Translating it yields CASSPGVPSGNTIYF.

This clonotype has a handful of counts. V and J are TRBV7-2 and TRBJ2-3; 11 bases are a match to TRBD2. The CDR3 consists of 16 residues. From germline, CDR1 is SGHTA and CDR2 FQGNSA. V lost 0 bases to trimming and J lost 3 bases; unmatched junction nucleotides: 2. The CDR3 sequence is CASSLAASGGTDTQYF. CDR3 DNA sequence: TGTGCCAGCAGCTTAGCCGCTAGCGGGGGGACAGATACGCAGTATTTT.

The gene calls are TRBV6-2 or TRBV6-3 and TRBJ2-5; 12 nucleotides agree with TRBD1. V was clipped by 7 bases and J by 5 bases; unmatched bases: 5. In germline, CDR1 is MNHEY, CDR2 SVGEGT. This CDR3 comprises 14 residues. The CDR3, as DNA: TGTGCCAGCACCAGGGACAGGGGGCGGGAGACCCAGTACTTC. It is translated as CASTRDRGRETQYF.

This clonotype was detected a few times. The V call is TRBV7-8, the J call TRBJ1-6; 8 bases agree with TRBD1. Germline-derived CDR1 and CDR2 are SGHVS and FQNEAQ. The CDR3 runs 16 residues. The V and J ends lost 5 bases and 10 bases, in that order; junction bases with no gene match: 13. The CDR3 DNA sequence: TGTGCCAGCAGCCGGACGCCCCAGGGGGCGAGATCACCCCTCCACTTT. Translation gives CASSRTPQGARSPLHF.

This clonotype turned up a few times. CDR3 in amino acids: CASSYMRELIDTQYF. As DNA, the CDR3 is TGTGCCAGCAGTTACATGCGGGAGTTAATAGATACGCAGTATTTT. J is TRBJ2-3 and V is TRBV6-2 or TRBV6-3, with 7 bases that match TRBD2. J gave up 5 bases and V 2 bases, and 7 bases lay outside the gene matches. This CDR3 has 15 residues. The germline CDR1 and CDR2 sequences are MNHEY and SVGEGT.

This clonotype was seen more than once but under ten times. The rearrangement links TRBV7-2 to TRBJ1-1; a possible D gene is TRBD1 (5 bases). Germline CDR1 reads SGHTA; CDR2 reads FQGNSA. The CDR3 runs 14 residues. V lost 3 bases to trimming and J lost 5 bases, with 13 bases between them. CDR3 amino acids: CASSFWPRGTEAFF. CDR3 bases: TGTGCCAGCAGCTTCTGGCCCCGGGGGACTGAAGCTTTCTTT.

The chain has TRBV20-1 and TRBJ2-5; a weak D match, TRBD1 (5 bases). Germline V CDR1 and CDR2: DFQATT, SNEGSKA (reference sequence). This CDR3 is 11 amino acids long. Deletions cut 0 bases from V and 7 bases from J, with 6 bases between. CDR3 sequence: CSARDRGTQYF. In DNA, the CDR3 is TGCAGTGCTAGAGATAGGGGGACCCAGTACTTC.

This clonotype was recorded a few times. This chain uses TRBV7-2 with TRBJ2-3; 9 nucleotides align to TRBD2. Germline-derived CDR1 and CDR2 are SGHTA and FQGNSA. There are 17 residues in the CDR3. V shed 5 bases and J 4 bases; nucleotides not matched to a gene: 13. CDR3 loop: CASSPIPRGGPADTQYF. The CDR3, as DNA: TGTGCCAGCAGCCCCATCCCGCGGGGGGGCCCGGCAGATACGCAGTATTTT.

The chain joins TRBV28 to TRBJ2-3; a possible D gene is TRBD1 (5 bases). This CDR3 is built from 16 residues. V was clipped by 6 bases and J by 3 bases, with 19 bases between them. Germline assignment: CDR1 MDHEN and CDR2 SYDVKM. Here the CDR3 reads CASSRTVSGPTDTQYF. The DNA of the CDR3 is TGTGCCAGCAGCCGAACGGTATCAGGGCCGACAGATACGCAGTATTTT.

This chain uses TRBV7-2 with TRBJ2-4; D remains ambiguous. CDR3 length: 14 residues. CDR1 is SGHTA, CDR2 FQGNSA, per germline. The ends were cut back, 1 base at V and 1 base at J, with 5 bases in the middle. CDR3: CASSLGDAKNIQYF. CDR3 coding DNA: TGTGCCAGCAGCTTAGGGGATGCCAAAAACATTCAGTACTTC.

This sequence joins TRBV3-1 and TRBJ2-7; D may match TRBD1 or TRBD2 (5 bases each). The germline V gene encodes CDR1 LGHDT and CDR2 YNNKEL (reference sequence). This CDR3 contains 13 residues. Between the trimmed V and J ends, which lost 3 bases and 2 bases, there was a span of 8 bases. The CDR3: CASSQGTTYEQYF. CDR3 DNA: TGTGCCAGCAGCCAGGGGACCACCTACGAGCAGTACTTC.

The chain uses TRBV30 and TRBJ2-5; D possibly corresponds to TRBD2 (6 bases). The length of the CDR3 is 15 residues. Trimming stripped 3 bases from V and 3 bases from J, with 17 bases between. Germline CDR1 and CDR2: GTSNPN and SVGIG (reference sequence). CDR3 sequence (DNA): TGTGCCTGGAGCCGTACGCGGGACGGAAAAGAGACCCAGTACTTC. It yields the protein CAWSRTRDGKETQYF.

J is TRBJ1-2 and V is TRBV12-3 or TRBV12-4; unclear D gene. The CDR3 extends over 16 amino acids. V lost 5 bases and J 3 bases, leaving 19 bases between the germline ends. The CDR3 sequence: CASSPAPRVGYYGYTF. For the CDR3, the DNA is TGTGCCAGCAGTCCGGCCCCGAGGGTCGGGTACTATGGCTACACCTTC.

V gene TRBV5-1 combines with J gene TRBJ1-1; the D is unclear. In germline, CDR1 is SGHRS, CDR2 YFSETQ. The CDR3 runs to 14 residues. V dropped 2 bases and J dropped 1 base, with 9 bases sitting between them. CDR3 loop: CASSFSNSNTEAFF. CDR3 nucleotides: TGCGCCAGCAGCTTTTCGAACTCGAACACTGAAGCTTTCTTT.

This clonotype was picked up many times. This chain links TRBV7-8 with TRBJ2-4; TRBD1 aligns across 8 bases. The CDR3 runs to 21 residues. V dropped 2 bases and J dropped 0; count of bases not matched to a gene: 18. Germline V gene lookup returns CDR1 SGHVS and CDR2 FQNEAQ. The CDR3 DNA follows: TGTGCCAGCAGCTTAACCGTCACTGGTTTCAGGGGGCCTGTAGCCAAAAACATTCAGTACTTC. Residues: CASSLTVTGFRGPVAKNIQYF.

This clonotype was observed at least ten times. V is TRBV12-3 or TRBV12-4 and J is TRBJ1-2; maybe TRBD1 (5 bases). The V and J ends lost 4 bases and 7 bases respectively, with 16 bases between them. This CDR3 is 14 amino acids long. The CDR3 sequence: CASSSSRGDRGYTF. The CDR3 nucleotides read TGTGCCAGCAGTTCCTCCCGTGGGGACCGTGGCTACACCTTC.

This clonotype was detected only a few times. V usage is TRBV7-8 and J usage is TRBJ2-7; D is unresolved. With 5 bases removed from V and 6 bases from J, the gap between germline ends came to 17 bases. The CDR3 covers 14 residues. CDR1 is SGHVS, CDR2 FQNEAQ, per germline. As DNA, the CDR3 is TGTGCCAGCAGCCCAGCAAGGATCGCTGGCGAGCAGTACTTC. Its protein product is CASSPARIAGEQYF.

This clonotype turned up a few times. The rearrangement uses TRBV12-3 or TRBV12-4 and TRBJ1-2, with unresolved D. There are 15 residues in the CDR3. The V end was cut by 2 bases, the J end by 7 bases, with 17 bases between. CDR3 sequence: CASSLRSGIHPGYTF. CDR3 DNA sequence: TGTGCCAGCAGTTTACGGTCAGGCATCCATCCTGGCTACACCTTC.

The V and J genes are TRBV27 and TRBJ1-5; D ambiguous. V lost 7 bases and J lost 2, with 18 bases in between. Germline V gene lookup returns CDR1 MNHEY and CDR2 SMNVEV (reference sequence). CDR3 length: 16 amino acids. The CDR3 loop is CASKARPYSGNQPQHF. CDR3 DNA sequence: TGTGCCAGCAAGGCTAGGCCATATAGTGGCAATCAGCCCCAGCATTTT.

The CDR3 loop is CATSDLRTDNEQFF. CDR3 DNA sequence: TGTGCCACCAGTGATTTAAGGACGGACAATGAGCAGTTCTTC. The chain joins TRBV24-1 to TRBJ2-1; D is ambiguous. V lost 1 base and J 5 bases, leaving 8 bases between the germline ends. This CDR3 contains 14 residues. CDR1 and CDR2 from the germline V gene are KGHDR and SFDVKD.

At least ten counts were recorded for this clonotype. The gene calls are TRBV7-8 and TRBJ2-1; a possible D gene is TRBD2 (5 bases). Germline V gene lookup returns CDR1 SGHVS and CDR2 FQNEAQ. This CDR3 has 12 amino acids. The V and J ends lost 5 bases and 7 bases respectively, with 9 bases between them. The CDR3 region is CASSPPGNEQFF. CDR3 sequence (DNA): TGTGCCAGCAGCCCCCCGGGGAATGAGCAGTTCTTC.

V gene TRBV7-6 combines with J gene TRBJ2-5; TRBD1 agrees at 10 bases. Germline CDR1 and CDR2: SGHVS and FNYEAQ. V lost 3 bases and J lost 6; bases outside the gene matches: 10. The CDR3 runs to 16 residues. CDR3 bases: TGTGCCAGCAGCTTCTACGGACAGGGGGATTTAAAGACCCAGTACTTC. Protein sequence: CASSFYGQGDLKTQYF.

In this sample, this clonotype turned up a few times. V usage is TRBV12-3 or TRBV12-4 and J usage is TRBJ1-2; possible D gene TRBD1, 6 bases. This CDR3 has 13 amino acids. Trimming took 4 bases from V and 3 from J, leaving 9 bases between them. CDR3 in DNA: TGTGCCAGCAGTTGGGGGCTAGACTATGGCTACACCTTC. Translated, it gives CASSWGLDYGYTF.

This clonotype was found a few times. CDR3 sequence reads: CASSYSNQSPLHF. The CDR3 region has the DNA TGTGCCAGCAGTTACTCGAATCAGTCACCCCTCCACTTT. This sequence joins TRBV6-5 and TRBJ1-6; D remains unclear. Germline V gene lookup returns CDR1 MNHEY and CDR2 SVGAGI. This CDR3 has 13 amino acids. Deletions cut 0 bases from V and 10 bases from J, with 7 bases between.

The chain combines TRBV7-2 with TRBJ1-4; the match to TRBD1 covers 9 bases. The CDR3 length is 15 residues. Trimming removed 4 bases from V and 8 bases from J; junction bases left unmatched: 8. Germline V CDR1 and CDR2: SGHTA, FQGNSA. In nucleotides, the CDR3 is TGTGCCAGCAGCTCCCCGGGACAGGGATGGGAAAAACTGTTTTTT. It is translated as CASSSPGQGWEKLFF.

V gene TRBV6-6 combines with J gene TRBJ1-2; weak D call: TRBD1 (6 bases). Germline V gives CDR1 MNHNY, CDR2 SVGAGI (reference sequence). With 5 bases removed from V and 2 bases from J, the gap between germline ends came to 12 bases. The CDR3 totals 14 residues. The CDR3 protein is CASSEPGANYGYTF. The CDR3 DNA follows: TGTGCCAGCAGTGAGCCAGGGGCAAACTATGGCTACACCTTC.

The chain links TRBV7-8 to TRBJ2-2; D not resolved. Between the trimmed V and J ends, which lost 1 base and 5 bases, there was a span of 11 bases. The CDR3 totals 15 residues. Germline CDR1 is SGHVS and CDR2 is FQNEAQ. The CDR3 coding sequence is TGTGCCAGCAGCTTAGATCCCCTGGGGACCGGGGAGCTGTTTTTT. This sequence encodes CASSLDPLGTGELFF.

The rearrangement links TRBV7-6 to TRBJ2-1, with 9 bases fitting TRBD1. Germline V lookup: CDR1 SGHVS, CDR2 FNYEAQ. V was pared by 5 bases and J by 5 bases, with 10 bases of the junction left unmatched. This CDR3 has 16 residues. The CDR3 sequence is CASSIAPGQGNNEQFF. DNA of the CDR3: TGTGCCAGCAGCATTGCCCCGGGACAGGGAAACAATGAGCAGTTCTTC.

The chain's CDR3 is CASGYGGTDTQYF. The CDR3 DNA reads as TGTGCTAGTGGTTACGGGGGCACAGATACGCAGTATTTT. The chain has TRBV12-5 and TRBJ2-3, with D perhaps TRBD2 (5 bases). V lost 4 bases and J lost 1, with 6 bases in between. The length of the CDR3 is 13 residues. Germline V lookup: CDR1 LGHNT, CDR2 FRNRAP.